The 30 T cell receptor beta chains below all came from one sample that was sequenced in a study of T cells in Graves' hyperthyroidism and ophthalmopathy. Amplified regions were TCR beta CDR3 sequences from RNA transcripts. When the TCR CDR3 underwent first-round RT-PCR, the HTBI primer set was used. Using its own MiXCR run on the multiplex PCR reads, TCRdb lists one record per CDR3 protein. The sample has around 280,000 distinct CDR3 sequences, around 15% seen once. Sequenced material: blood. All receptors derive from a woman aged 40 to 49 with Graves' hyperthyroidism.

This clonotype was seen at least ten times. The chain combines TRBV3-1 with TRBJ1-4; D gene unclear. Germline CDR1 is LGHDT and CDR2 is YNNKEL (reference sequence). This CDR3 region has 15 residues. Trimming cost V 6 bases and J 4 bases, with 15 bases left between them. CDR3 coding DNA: TGTGCCAGCAGTGACCCGGCCACCGGTAATGAAAAACTGTTTTTT. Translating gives CASSDPATGNEKLFF.

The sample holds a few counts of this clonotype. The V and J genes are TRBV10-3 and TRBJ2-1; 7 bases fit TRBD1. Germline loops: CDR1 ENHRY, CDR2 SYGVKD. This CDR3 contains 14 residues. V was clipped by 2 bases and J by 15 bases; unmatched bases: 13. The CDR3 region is CAISEGQAITDLFF. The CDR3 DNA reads TGTGCCATCAGTGAGGGACAGGCGATCACGGATTTGTTCTTC.

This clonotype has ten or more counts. CDR3 residues: CASSSEGLEQFF. CDR3 bases: TGTGCCAGCAGTTCGGAAGGCCTTGAGCAGTTCTTC. The chain combines TRBV12-3 or TRBV12-4 with TRBJ2-1; D gene unclear. This CDR3 spans 12 amino acids. V shed 4 bases and J shed 9 bases, with 10 bases lying between them.

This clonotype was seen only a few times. The CDR3 sequence is CASSPLQRANTGELFF. CDR3 nucleotides: TGTGCCAGCAGTCCCCTCCAGCGGGCCAACACCGGGGAGCTGTTTTTT. The rearrangement links TRBV27 to TRBJ2-2, with a possible D match to TRBD2 (6 bases). Germline-derived CDR1 and CDR2 are MNHEY and SMNVEV (reference sequence). The CDR3 is made up of 16 amino acids. With 5 bases removed from V and 2 bases from J, the gap between germline ends came to 15 bases.

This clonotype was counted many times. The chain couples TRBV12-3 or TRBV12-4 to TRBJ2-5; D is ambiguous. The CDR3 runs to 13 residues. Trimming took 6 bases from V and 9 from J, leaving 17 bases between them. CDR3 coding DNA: TGTGCCAGCAGGTCTACGGCTTCAATCGCCCAGTACTTC. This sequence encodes CASRSTASIAQYF.

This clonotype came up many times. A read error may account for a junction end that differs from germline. In DNA, the CDR3 is TGTGCCAGCAGTTACAGTGCAGGGTTGGCCTATGGCTATACCTTC. Encoded protein: CASSYSAGLAYGYTF. This rearrangement joins TRBV6-6 to TRBJ1-2, with D possibly being TRBD1 (5 bases). This CDR3 region has 15 residues. Germline V gives CDR1 MNHNY, CDR2 SVGAGI (reference sequence).

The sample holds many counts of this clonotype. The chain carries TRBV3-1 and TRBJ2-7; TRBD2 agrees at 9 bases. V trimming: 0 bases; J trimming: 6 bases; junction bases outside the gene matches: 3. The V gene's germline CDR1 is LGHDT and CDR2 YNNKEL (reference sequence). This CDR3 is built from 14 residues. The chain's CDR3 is CASSQEGLASEQYF. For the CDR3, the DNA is TGTGCCAGCAGCCAAGAGGGACTAGCTAGCGAGCAGTACTTC.

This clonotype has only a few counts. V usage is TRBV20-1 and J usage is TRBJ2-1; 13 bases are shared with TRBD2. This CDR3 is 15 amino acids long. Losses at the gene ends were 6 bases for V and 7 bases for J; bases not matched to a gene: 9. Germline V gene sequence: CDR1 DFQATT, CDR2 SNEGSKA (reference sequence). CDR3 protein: CSAMSGTSGINEQFF. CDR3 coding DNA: TGCAGTGCCATGTCCGGGACTAGCGGGATAAATGAGCAGTTCTTC.

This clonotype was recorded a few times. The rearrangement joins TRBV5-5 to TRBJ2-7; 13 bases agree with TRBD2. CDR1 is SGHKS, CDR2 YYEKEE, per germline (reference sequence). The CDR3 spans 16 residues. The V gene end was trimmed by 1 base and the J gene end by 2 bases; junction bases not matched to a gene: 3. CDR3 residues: CASSLWGTSGTYEQYF. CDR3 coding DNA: TGTGCCAGCAGCTTGTGGGGGACTAGCGGGACCTACGAGCAGTACTTC.

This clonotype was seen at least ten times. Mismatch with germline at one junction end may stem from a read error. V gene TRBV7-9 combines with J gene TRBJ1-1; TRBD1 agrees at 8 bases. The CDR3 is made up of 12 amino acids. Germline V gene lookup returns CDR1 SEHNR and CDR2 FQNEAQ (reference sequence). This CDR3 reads CLAGGSDTEAFF. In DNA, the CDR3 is TGCCTGGCAGGGGGCTCGGACACTGAAGCTTTCTTT. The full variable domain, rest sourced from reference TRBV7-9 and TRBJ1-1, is DTGVSQNPRHKITKRGQNVTFRCDPISEHNRLYWYRQTLGQGPEFLTYFQNEAQLEKSRLLSDRFSAERPKGSFSTLEIQRTEQGDSAMYLCLAGGSDTEAFFGQGTRLTVV.

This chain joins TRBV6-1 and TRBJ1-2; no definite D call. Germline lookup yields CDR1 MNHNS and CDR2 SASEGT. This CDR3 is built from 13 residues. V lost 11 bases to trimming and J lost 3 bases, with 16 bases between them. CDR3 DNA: TGTGCCGGCCGTCTACAACGGGACTATGGCTACACCTTC. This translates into CAGRLQRDYGYTF.

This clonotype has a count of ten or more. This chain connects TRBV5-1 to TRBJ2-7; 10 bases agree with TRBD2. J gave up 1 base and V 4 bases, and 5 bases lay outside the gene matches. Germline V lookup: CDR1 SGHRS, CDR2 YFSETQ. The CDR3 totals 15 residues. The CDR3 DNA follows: TGCGCCAGCAGCCGACGGACTAGCGGATCCTACGAGCAGTACTTC. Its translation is CASSRRTSGSYEQYF.

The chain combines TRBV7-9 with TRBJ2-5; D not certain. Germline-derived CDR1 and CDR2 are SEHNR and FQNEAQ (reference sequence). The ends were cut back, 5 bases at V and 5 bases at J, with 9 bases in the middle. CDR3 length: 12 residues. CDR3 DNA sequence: TGTGCCAGCAGCCTCTCATGGGAGACCCAGTACTTC. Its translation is CASSLSWETQYF.

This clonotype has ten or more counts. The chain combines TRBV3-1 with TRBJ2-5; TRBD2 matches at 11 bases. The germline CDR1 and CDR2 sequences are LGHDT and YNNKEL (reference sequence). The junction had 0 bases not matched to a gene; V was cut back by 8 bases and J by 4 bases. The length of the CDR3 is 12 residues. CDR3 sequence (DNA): TGTGCCAGCGGACTAGCGGGAGAGACCCAGTACTTC. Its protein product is CASGLAGETQYF.

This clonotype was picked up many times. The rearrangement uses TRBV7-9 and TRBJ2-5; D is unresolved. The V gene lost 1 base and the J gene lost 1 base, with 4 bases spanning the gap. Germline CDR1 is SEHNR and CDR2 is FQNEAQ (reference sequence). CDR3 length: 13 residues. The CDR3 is CASSLVSQETQYF. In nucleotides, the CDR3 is TGTGCCAGCAGCTTAGTCAGCCAAGAGACCCAGTACTTC.

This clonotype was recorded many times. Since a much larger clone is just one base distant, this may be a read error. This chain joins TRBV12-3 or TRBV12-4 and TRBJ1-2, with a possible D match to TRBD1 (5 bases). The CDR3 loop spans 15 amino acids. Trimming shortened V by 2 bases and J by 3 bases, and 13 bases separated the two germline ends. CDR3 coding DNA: TGTGCCAGCAGTTTAAGGGCAGGGCAGGACTATGGCTACACCTTC. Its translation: CASSLRAGQDYGYTF.

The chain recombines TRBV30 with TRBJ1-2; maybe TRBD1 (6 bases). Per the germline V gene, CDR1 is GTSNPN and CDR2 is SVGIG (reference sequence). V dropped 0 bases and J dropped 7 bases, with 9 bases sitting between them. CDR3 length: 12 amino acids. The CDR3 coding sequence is TGTGCCTGGAGTGTACGGGGGGCTGGCTACACCTTC. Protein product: CAWSVRGAGYTF.

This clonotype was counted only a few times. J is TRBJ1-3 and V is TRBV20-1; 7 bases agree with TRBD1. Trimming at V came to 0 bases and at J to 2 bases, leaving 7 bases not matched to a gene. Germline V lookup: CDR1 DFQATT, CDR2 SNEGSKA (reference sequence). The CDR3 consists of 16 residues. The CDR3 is CSARDIKQGTGNTIYF. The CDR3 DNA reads TGCAGTGCTAGAGACATTAAACAGGGGACTGGAAACACCATATATTTT.

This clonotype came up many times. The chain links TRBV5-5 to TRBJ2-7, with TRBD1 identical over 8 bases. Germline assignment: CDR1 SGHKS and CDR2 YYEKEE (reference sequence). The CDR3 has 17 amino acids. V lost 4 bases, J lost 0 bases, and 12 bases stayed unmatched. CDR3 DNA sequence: TGTGCCAGCAGCCTCGGGACAGGCTTAGGGAGCTCCTACGAGCAGTACTTC. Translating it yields CASSLGTGLGSSYEQYF.

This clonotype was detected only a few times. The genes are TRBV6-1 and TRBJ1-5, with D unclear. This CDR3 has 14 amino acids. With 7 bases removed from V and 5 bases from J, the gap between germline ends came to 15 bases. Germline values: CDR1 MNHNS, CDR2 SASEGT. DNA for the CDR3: TGTGCCAGCAAGGGCCAGGCTTGGGATCAGCCCCAGCATTTT. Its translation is CASKGQAWDQPQHF.

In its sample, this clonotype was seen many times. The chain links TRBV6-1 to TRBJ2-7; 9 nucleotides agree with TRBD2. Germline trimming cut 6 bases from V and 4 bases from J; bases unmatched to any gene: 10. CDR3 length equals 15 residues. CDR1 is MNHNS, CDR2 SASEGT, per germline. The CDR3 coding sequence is TGTGCCAGCAGGCGCAGTAGCGGGAGTTCATACGAGCAGTACTTC. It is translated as CASRRSSGSSYEQYF.

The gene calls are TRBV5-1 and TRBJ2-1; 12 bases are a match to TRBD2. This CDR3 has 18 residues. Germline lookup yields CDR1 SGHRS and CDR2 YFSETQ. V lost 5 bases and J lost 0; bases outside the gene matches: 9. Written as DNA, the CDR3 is TGCGCCAGCAGATCGGGACTAGCGGGTGCCAGCTCCTACAATGAGCAGTTCTTC. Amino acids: CASRSGLAGASSYNEQFF.

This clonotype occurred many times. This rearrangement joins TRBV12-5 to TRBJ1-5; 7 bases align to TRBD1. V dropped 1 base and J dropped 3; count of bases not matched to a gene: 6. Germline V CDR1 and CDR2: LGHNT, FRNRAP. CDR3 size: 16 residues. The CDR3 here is CASGLGTGTVNQPQHF. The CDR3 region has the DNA TGTGCTAGTGGTTTGGGGACCGGGACAGTCAATCAGCCCCAGCATTTT.

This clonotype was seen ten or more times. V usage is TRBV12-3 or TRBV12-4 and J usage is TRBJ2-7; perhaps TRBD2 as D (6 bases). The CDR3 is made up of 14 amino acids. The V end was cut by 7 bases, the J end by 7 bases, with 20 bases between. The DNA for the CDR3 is TGTGCCAGCACCAACCAGCTACTAGCTGGGGAGCAGTACTTC. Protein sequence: CASTNQLLAGEQYF.

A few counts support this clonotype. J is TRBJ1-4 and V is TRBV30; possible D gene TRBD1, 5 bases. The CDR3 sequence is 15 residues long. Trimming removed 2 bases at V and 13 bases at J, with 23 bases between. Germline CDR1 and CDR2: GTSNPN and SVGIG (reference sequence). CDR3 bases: TGTGCCTGGAGTCTATCCGGGACGTCCCTGGGCAGACTGTTTTTT. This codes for CAWSLSGTSLGRLFF.

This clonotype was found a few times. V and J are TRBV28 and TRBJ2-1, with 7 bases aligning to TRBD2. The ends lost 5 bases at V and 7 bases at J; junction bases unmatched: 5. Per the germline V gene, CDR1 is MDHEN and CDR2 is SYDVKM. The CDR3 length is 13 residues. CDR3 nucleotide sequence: TGTGCCAGCAGTGGCGGGGGAGGTAATGAGCAGTTCTTC. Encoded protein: CASSGGGGNEQFF.

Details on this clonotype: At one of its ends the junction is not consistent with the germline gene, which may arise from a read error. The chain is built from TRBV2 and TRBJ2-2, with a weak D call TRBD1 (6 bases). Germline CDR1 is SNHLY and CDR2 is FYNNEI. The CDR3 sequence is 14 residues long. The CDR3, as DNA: TGTGCCGGCAGGACAGAGGGAGTGTCCGGGGAGCTGTTTTTT. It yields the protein CAGRTEGVSGELFF.

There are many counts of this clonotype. CDR3 sequence (DNA): TGTGCCAGCAGTTTACCCCCGGACAGGGGGTTCTATGGCTACACCTTC. It is translated as CASSLPPDRGFYGYTF. V gene TRBV12-3 or TRBV12-4 combines with J gene TRBJ1-2, with TRBD1 identical over 10 bases. The CDR3 spans 16 residues. Unmatched junction bases numbered 7, after V lost 2 bases and J lost 4 bases.

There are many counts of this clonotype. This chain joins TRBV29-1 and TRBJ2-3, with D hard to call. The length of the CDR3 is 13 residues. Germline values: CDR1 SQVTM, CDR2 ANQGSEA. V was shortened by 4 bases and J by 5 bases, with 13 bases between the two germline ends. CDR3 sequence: CSVGAPSGDTQYF. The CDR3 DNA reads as TGCAGCGTTGGGGCTCCGTCGGGAGATACGCAGTATTTT.

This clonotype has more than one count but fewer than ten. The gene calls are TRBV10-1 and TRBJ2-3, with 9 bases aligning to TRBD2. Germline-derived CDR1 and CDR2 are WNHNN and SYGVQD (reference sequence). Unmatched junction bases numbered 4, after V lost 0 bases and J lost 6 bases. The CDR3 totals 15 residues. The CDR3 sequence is CASSESIAGEDTQYF. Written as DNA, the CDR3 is TGCGCCAGCAGTGAGTCGATAGCGGGAGAGGATACGCAGTATTTT.